The 17 T cell receptor beta chains below were found in one sample sequenced in a study of CD4 T cell repertoires in COVID-19. Assay used: immunoSEQ multiplex PCR; TCRdb lists only in-frame clones, some missing. The table includes some 71,000 clones, 83% detected once. The material sequenced was CD4+ T cells from peripheral blood, taken after recovery from COVID-19. The receptors here all came from a human donor who had COVID-19.

This sequence joins TRBV5-8 and TRBJ1-1; D unresolved. V lost 7 bases and J 7 bases, leaving 11 bases between the germline ends. The V gene's germline CDR1 is SGHTS and CDR2 YDEGEE. The CDR3 is 11 amino acids. CDR3 sequence reads: CASGPEVEAFF. DNA of the CDR3: TGTGCCAGCGGCCCCGAGGTTGAAGCTTTCTTT.

The chain employs TRBV20-1 and TRBJ1-2; TRBD1 matches at 11 bases. Germline trimming cut 5 bases from V and 10 bases from J; bases unmatched to any gene: 6. CDR1 and CDR2 (germline): DFQATT, SNEGSKA (reference sequence). The CDR3 is 12 residues long. CDR3 nucleotide sequence: TGCAGTGCTCGTGGACAGGGGGCGGTCTACACCTTC. Amino acid sequence: CSARGQGAVYTF.

The V and J genes are TRBV4-2 and TRBJ2-5; 8 nucleotides agree with TRBD2. J lost 4 bases, V lost 0 bases, and 10 bases had no gene match. CDR3 length: 17 amino acids. Germline CDR1 is LGHNA and CDR2 is YNFKEQ. The CDR3 DNA is TGTGCCAGCAGCCAAGATTTGATGAGCGGGAGATCAGAGACCCAGTACTTC. It codes for CASSQDLMSGRSETQYF.

The rearrangement uses TRBV12-5 and TRBJ2-5; weak D call: TRBD2 (6 bases). Germline V gives CDR1 LGHNT, CDR2 FRNRAP. This CDR3 is built from 15 residues. The V and J ends lost 6 bases and 1 base respectively, with 15 bases between them. In nucleotides, the CDR3 is TGTGCTAGTGGCCGCGGGGATGCCTCCCAAGAGACCCAGTACTTC. Its translation: CASGRGDASQETQYF. Combining the CDR3 with reference TRBV12-5 and TRBJ2-5 gives the whole variable domain DARVTQTPRHKVTEMGQEVTMRCQPILGHNTVFWYRQTMMQGLELLAYFRNRAPLDDSGMPKDRFSAEMPDATLATLKIQPSEPRDSAVYFCASGRGDASQETQYFGPGTRLLVL.

The J gene is TRBJ2-5, the V gene TRBV12-5; D possibly corresponds to TRBD1 (6 bases). Germline V gives CDR1 LGHNT, CDR2 FRNRAP. The CDR3 runs to 14 residues. Trimming took 3 bases from V and 4 from J, leaving 12 bases between them. The CDR3 loop is CASGFYRDGETQYF. The CDR3 DNA reads TGTGCTAGTGGTTTTTACAGGGACGGAGAGACCCAGTACTTC.

This clone was found once. V is TRBV6-2 or TRBV6-3 and J is TRBJ1-5; D perhaps matches TRBD1 (5 bases). The CDR3 runs 13 residues. Trimming left V 7 bases short and J 5 bases short, with 12 bases between. CDR1 is MNHEY and CDR2 is SVGEGT in the germline V gene. CDR3 region: CASTPGRDQPQHF. CDR3 DNA sequence: TGTGCCAGCACCCCAGGGCGGGATCAGCCCCAGCATTTT.

The rearrangement uses TRBV6-1 and TRBJ1-1; the D gene is possibly TRBD1 (5 bases). CDR3 length equals 16 residues. The V end lost 4 bases, the J end lost 6 bases, and 21 bases lay between the germline ends. From germline, CDR1 is MNHNS and CDR2 SASEGT. For the CDR3, the DNA is TGTGCCAGCAGTGCTCGGAATTTAGGGGCCGGAGCTGAAGCTTTCTTT. It is translated as CASSARNLGAGAEAFF.

V gene TRBV15 combines with J gene TRBJ2-7, with D unclear. Trimming cost V 3 bases and J 1 base, with 16 bases left between them. CDR1 is LNHNV and CDR2 is YYDKDF in the germline V gene (reference sequence). This CDR3 comprises 16 residues. The CDR3 loop is CATSSPRNGLSYEQYF. The CDR3 DNA reads TGTGCCACCAGCAGTCCCCGTAACGGTCTTTCCTACGAGCAGTACTTC.

This clone occurred once. The chain joins TRBV2 to TRBJ2-2; the D gene is possibly TRBD1 (6 bases). Germline values: CDR1 SNHLY, CDR2 FYNNEI. V lost 8 bases and J lost 2, with 9 bases in between. The CDR3 has 13 amino acids. CDR3 residues: CASRQENTGELFF. CDR3 sequence (DNA): TGTGCCAGCCGACAGGAAAACACCGGGGAGCTGTTTTTT.

V usage is TRBV19 and J usage is TRBJ1-5; D gene ambiguous. With 3 bases removed from V and 1 base from J, the gap between germline ends came to 10 bases. The CDR3 contains 15 residues. CDR1 is LNHDA and CDR2 is SQIVND in the germline V gene (reference sequence). The CDR3 loop is CASSMGIASNQPQHF. CDR3 sequence (DNA): TGTGCCAGTAGTATGGGGATAGCCAGCAATCAGCCCCAGCATTTT. The variable domain in full, with the rest retrieved from reference TRBV19 and TRBJ1-5, is DGGITQSPKYLFRKEGQNVTLSCEQNLNHDAMYWYRQDPGQGLRLIYYSQIVNDFQKGDIAEGYSVSREKKESFPLTVTSAQKNPTAFYLCASSMGIASNQPQHFGDGTRLSIL.

The sample holds a few counts of this clone. The chain links TRBV5-1 to TRBJ2-1; D is perhaps TRBD1 (6 bases). The V gene lost 3 bases and the J gene lost 7 bases, with 17 bases spanning the gap. The CDR3 loop spans 15 amino acids. Germline CDR1 is SGHRS and CDR2 is YFSETQ. Here the CDR3 reads CASSSTSLGGNEQFF. CDR3 sequence (DNA): TGCGCCAGCAGCTCTACTTCCTTAGGGGGTAATGAGCAGTTCTTC. The full variable domain, rest sourced from reference TRBV5-1 and TRBJ2-1, is KAGVTQTPRYLIKTRGQQVTLSCSPISGHRSVSWYQQTPGQGLQFLFEYFSETQRNKGNFPGRFSGRQFSNSRSEMNVSTLELGDSALYLCASSSTSLGGNEQFFGPGTRLTVL.

This clone was detected only a few times. Here the CDR3 reads CASSWGTDTGYTF. CDR3 DNA: TGTGCCAGCAGCTGGGGGACCGATACTGGCTACACCTTC. The chain combines TRBV7-9 with TRBJ1-2; D may be TRBD1 (5 bases). Trimming took off 4 bases at V and 7 bases at J, with 13 bases between the two ends. Germline CDR1 and CDR2: SEHNR and FQNEAQ (reference sequence). CDR3 length: 13 residues.

The chain links TRBV2 to TRBJ2-1; 7 bases align to TRBD1. Germline V gene sequence: CDR1 SNHLY, CDR2 FYNNEI. The trim removed 4 bases at V and 3 bases at J, leaving 6 bases unmatched. The CDR3 is made up of 15 amino acids. This CDR3 reads CASSVRDSIYNEQFF. The CDR3 region has the DNA TGTGCCAGCAGTGTCCGGGACAGCATCTACAATGAGCAGTTCTTC.

V gene TRBV19 combines with J gene TRBJ1-5, with TRBD1 matching over 7 bases. Germline V gene sequence: CDR1 LNHDA, CDR2 SQIVND (reference sequence). V lost 2 bases, J lost 1 base, and 2 bases stayed unmatched. The CDR3 is made up of 15 amino acids. CDR3 protein: CASSINRGSNQPQHF. CDR3 nucleotides: TGTGCCAGTAGTATAAACAGGGGAAGCAATCAGCCCCAGCATTTT.

The rearrangement joins TRBV7-2 to TRBJ1-1; a weak D match, TRBD1 (5 bases). The CDR3 is 15 residues long. With 5 bases removed from V and 0 bases from J, the gap between germline ends came to 13 bases. CDR1 is SGHTA and CDR2 is FQGNSA in the germline V gene. CDR3 in amino acids: CASSPHGGMNTEAFF. For the CDR3, the DNA is TGTGCCAGCAGCCCCCACGGGGGGATGAACACTGAAGCTTTCTTT.

The chain couples TRBV11-2 to TRBJ2-7; D perhaps matches TRBD2 (6 bases). The CDR3 contains 14 residues. Trimming pared 5 bases from V and 1 base from J, leaving 12 bases between. Germline values: CDR1 SGHAT, CDR2 FQNNGV. CDR3 region: CASSPGVPSYEQYF. The CDR3 DNA follows: TGTGCCAGCAGCCCGGGAGTCCCATCCTACGAGCAGTACTTC.

Of note for this clone: A read error may produce the germline difference seen at one junction end. This chain joins TRBV5-1 and TRBJ2-5, with D possibly TRBD1 on 6 matching bases. Germline V gives CDR1 SGHRS, CDR2 YFSETQ. The CDR3 loop spans 15 amino acids. The CDR3 DNA sequence: TGCGTCAGCAGCTTGGGGCAGGGGTCCCCAGAGACCCAGTACTTC. Its translation: CVSSLGQGSPETQYF.